This T cell receptor (beta chain) was identified in a study of T cells in Graves' hyperthyroidism and ophthalmopathy. The overall study: Upon initial diagnosis and before any treatment, peripheral blood was collected. Whole-study results and caveats: A 13 V-J signature model discriminated ophthalmopathy versus stable hyperthyroidism.

Pregnant or lactating patients were excluded, as were those with uncontrolled infection or other autoimmune disease. Turning to this clonotype: Its antigen is undetermined.

There are 12 residues in the CDR3. Germline CDR1 reads MDHEN; CDR2 reads SYDVKM. V lost 2 bases to trimming and J lost 9 bases, with 8 bases between them. TCR beta CDR3 region amplification was performed from RNA transcripts. The HTBI primer set was used in a first-round RT-PCR of the TCR CDR3. TCRdb recomputed calls from the multiplex PCR reads with MiXCR, one row per CDR3 protein. This table holds around 360,000 distinct CDR3 sequences, about 15% found once. This clonotype was sampled from a woman aged 55-69 years with Graves' ophthalmopathy. This chain joins TRBV28 and TRBJ2-1; D remains unclear. The material sequenced was blood. CDR3 coding DNA: TGTGCCAGCAGTTTAGGAAGGTTTGAGCAGTTCTTC. It yields the protein CASSLGRFEQFF.